Following are 27 T cell receptor beta chains from one sample sequenced in a study of blood T cell repertoires in COVID-19. TCRdb's copy holds only in-frame clones and misses some; the assay was immunoSEQ multiplex PCR. The data hold tens of thousands of clones, with about 73% observed a single time. Sequenced sample: peripheral blood. Source of these receptors: a human donor in a cohort sampled during active or convalescent COVID-19.

This chain links TRBV7-2 with TRBJ1-6; 10 bases map to TRBD1. Trimming removed 5 bases from V and 9 bases from J; junction bases left unmatched: 13. Looked up from germline, CDR1 is SGHTA and CDR2 is FQGNSA. CDR3 length: 17 amino acids. DNA of the CDR3: TGTGCCAGCAGCCGGGACAGGGGAGGTCTCGGGGGTTCACCCCTCCACTTT. Its protein product is CASSRDRGGLGGSPLHF.

The DNA for the CDR3 is TGCAGCGTTCTAAAACGAGGCGGCGGTACAGATACGCAGTATTTT. This codes for CSVLKRGGGTDTQYF. This chain connects TRBV29-1 to TRBJ2-3; no clear D gene. Trimming cost V 5 bases and J 3 bases, with 18 bases left between them. Germline CDR1 SQVTM, CDR2 ANQGSEA. The CDR3 runs to 15 residues.

The chain employs TRBV12-3 or TRBV12-4 and TRBJ1-2, with D maybe TRBD1 (5 bases). This CDR3 contains 13 residues. With 4 bases removed from V and 0 bases from J, the gap between germline ends came to 6 bases. The CDR3 region is CASSSQANYGYTF. CDR3 nucleotides: TGTGCCAGCAGTTCACAGGCTAACTATGGCTACACCTTC.

This clone was counted once. This chain joins TRBV5-4 and TRBJ2-3; D perhaps matches TRBD2 (5 bases). CDR3 size: 16 residues. V gave up 6 bases and J gave up 0 bases, with 17 bases separating them. Germline V CDR1 and CDR2: SGHNT, YYREEE (reference sequence). Here the CDR3 reads CASTRGGSVSTDTQYF. The CDR3, as DNA: TGTGCCAGCACCCGCGGAGGCTCCGTGAGCACAGATACGCAGTATTTT.

This chain joins TRBV19 and TRBJ1-6, with TRBD1 as a possible D gene (5 bases). The CDR3 is 15 residues long. V was shortened by 3 bases and J by 10 bases, with 16 bases between the two germline ends. The germline gives CDR1 LNHDA, CDR2 SQIVND (reference sequence). The CDR3 reads CASSMSRAGGSPLHF. The DNA for the CDR3 is TGTGCCAGTAGTATGTCCAGGGCCGGGGGGTCACCCCTCCACTTT.

The chain uses TRBV28 and TRBJ2-2, with D unclear. Germline CDR1 and CDR2: MDHEN and SYDVKM. This CDR3 spans 13 amino acids. Trimming cost V 8 bases and J 9 bases, with 16 bases left between them. In DNA, the CDR3 is TGTGCCAGCGCTCCCTATTACTCCAGGGAGCTGTTTTTT. It translates to CASAPYYSRELFF.

The chain is built from TRBV11-3 and TRBJ2-7, with D possibly being TRBD1 (6 bases). The CDR3 is 13 amino acids. CDR1 and CDR2 (germline): SGHNT, YENEEA. The V and J ends lost 3 bases and 3 bases respectively, with 9 bases between them. The CDR3 nucleotides are TGTGCCAGCAGCTTTGGACAGAACTACGAGCAGTACTTC. Its protein product is CASSFGQNYEQYF.

The CDR3 here is CASSAEGSNSGNTIYF. In nucleotides, the CDR3 is TGCGCCAGCAGCGCGGAGGGAAGTAACTCTGGAAACACCATATATTTT. The chain is built from TRBV5-1 and TRBJ1-3, with D unresolved. Germline V CDR1 and CDR2: SGHRS, YFSETQ. The V gene lost 4 bases and the J gene lost 0 bases, with 14 bases spanning the gap. The CDR3 sequence is 16 residues long.

J is TRBJ2-1 and V is TRBV9, with D possibly TRBD2 on 5 matching bases. This CDR3 spans 18 amino acids. CDR1 is SGDLS, CDR2 YYNGEE, per germline. Trimming took 0 bases from V and 4 from J, leaving 20 bases between them. The CDR3 region has the DNA TGTGCCAGCAGCGTAGACGGTTTTGCGGGCCCCCCATACAATGAGCAGTTCTTC. It codes for CASSVDGFAGPPYNEQFF.

This clone was counted once. V gene TRBV7-2 combines with J gene TRBJ2-5; D might be TRBD2 (6 bases). The CDR3 loop spans 16 amino acids. The germline CDR1 and CDR2 sequences are SGHTA and FQGNSA. V was cut by 3 bases and J by 5 bases, with 19 bases left in between. CDR3: CASSLSPDGRQETQYF. The CDR3 bases are TGTGCCAGCAGCTTGTCCCCAGACGGGAGACAGGAGACCCAGTACTTC. Looking up the rest from reference TRBV7-2 and TRBJ2-5 gives the full variable domain: GAGVSQSPSNKVTEKGKDVELRCDPISGHTALYWYRQSLGQGLEFLIYFQGNSAPDKSGLPSDRFSAERTGGSVSTLTIQRTQQEDSAVYLCASSLSPDGRQETQYFGPGTRLLVL.

As to this clone: A read error may explain this, as a much larger clone is one base away. V usage is TRBV28 and J usage is TRBJ1-1; 8 bases map to TRBD1. Germline values: CDR1 MDHEN, CDR2 SYDVKM. V dropped 6 bases and J dropped 1; count of bases not matched to a gene: 7. CDR3 length: 15 residues. The CDR3 bases are TGTGCCAGCAGCCGTCAGGGGGCGAGGAACACTGAAGCTTTCTTT. Its translation is CASSRQGARNTEAFF.

This clone was counted once. The V gene is TRBV5-1, the J gene TRBJ1-2; TRBD1 might be the D (6 bases). Germline CDR1 is SGHRS and CDR2 is YFSETQ. Trimming shortened V by 2 bases and J by 3 bases, and 11 bases separated the two germline ends. This CDR3 is 14 amino acids long. The CDR3 protein is CASSLATGDYGYTF. In DNA, the CDR3 is TGCGCCAGCAGCTTAGCGACAGGCGACTATGGCTACACCTTC.

The J gene is TRBJ1-4, the V gene TRBV6-2 or TRBV6-3; 8 nucleotides match TRBD1. The germline V gene has CDR1 MNHEY and CDR2 SVGEGT. V gave up 7 bases and J gave up 8 bases; unmatched junction bases: 9. CDR3 length: 14 residues. The CDR3 DNA sequence: TGTGCCAGCACCCCTCGACAGGGGTACGAAAAACTGTTTTTT. This translates into CASTPRQGYEKLFF.

Regarding this clone: Its ends do not fully match the called genes, so a read error is possible. The rearrangement joins TRBV4-1 to TRBJ1-3; 7 positions agree with TRBD1. From germline, CDR1 is MGHRA and CDR2 YSYEKL. This CDR3 region has 13 residues. CDR3 DNA: TGCGCCAGCAAGTGGACAGGTGGACACACCATATATTTT. Amino acids: CASKWTGGHTIYF.

This clone was counted once. The gene calls are TRBV6-5 and TRBJ1-3; 10 bases agree with TRBD1. Trimming at V came to 6 bases and at J to 8 bases, leaving 7 bases not matched to a gene. The germline CDR1 and CDR2 sequences are MNHEY and SVGAGI. This CDR3 comprises 14 residues. The CDR3 loop is CASRGLGQGDTIYF. CDR3 sequence (DNA): TGTGCCAGCAGGGGACTCGGACAGGGGGACACCATATATTTT.

This clone was found a few times. The rearrangement links TRBV20-1 to TRBJ2-3; no clear D gene. CDR1 is DFQATT, CDR2 SNEGSKA, per germline (reference sequence). Between the trimmed V and J ends, which lost 6 bases and 8 bases, there was a span of 9 bases. This CDR3 is built from 10 residues. The CDR3 reads CSARSRTQYF. The CDR3 DNA reads as TGCAGTGCAAGATCGCGTACGCAGTATTTT.

This clone was picked up a small number of times. The chain uses TRBV7-2 and TRBJ2-5, with 9 nucleotides matching TRBD2. Germline loops: CDR1 SGHTA, CDR2 FQGNSA. The CDR3 totals 16 residues. With 4 bases clipped from V and 0 bases from J, the junction kept 6 bases outside the gene matches. The CDR3 bases are TGTGCCAGCAGCTCGACTAGCGGACTCTACCAAGAGACCCAGTACTTC. Residues: CASSSTSGLYQETQYF. The whole variable domain, remainder taken from reference TRBV7-2 and TRBJ2-5, is GAGVSQSPSNKVTEKGKDVELRCDPISGHTALYWYRQSLGQGLEFLIYFQGNSAPDKSGLPSDRFSAERTGGSVSTLTIQRTQQEDSAVYLCASSSTSGLYQETQYFGPGTRLLVL.

The chain is built from TRBV5-1 and TRBJ1-1; D unresolved. This CDR3 is built from 15 residues. V was trimmed by 0 bases and J by 4 bases, leaving 13 bases between them. Germline-derived CDR1 and CDR2 are SGHRS and YFSETQ. This CDR3 reads CASSLEAGRSTEAFF. The CDR3 nucleotides are TGCGCCAGCAGCTTGGAGGCGGGGAGGAGCACTGAAGCTTTCTTT.

This clone was observed once. At one end the junction does not follow the germline gene, possibly because of a read error. The V gene is TRBV5-6, the J gene TRBJ1-4, with 8 positions matching TRBD1. Germline V gene data show CDR1 as SGHDT and CDR2 as YYEEEE. The CDR3 is 12 residues long. The CDR3 DNA follows: TGTGCCAGCAGCTGGGCGAGGGGACAGGTGGTTTTT. Translation: CASSWARGQVVF.

This chain links TRBV28 with TRBJ2-7; TRBD1 aligns across 12 bases. The CDR3 sequence is 15 residues long. Per germline, CDR1 MDHEN and CDR2 SYDVKM. J was trimmed by 7 bases and V by 6 bases; bases with no gene match: 10. The CDR3, as DNA: TGTGCCAGCAGCCTCCACGGGACAGGGGGCGGGGAGCAGTACTTC. Protein product: CASSLHGTGGGEQYF.

The gene calls are TRBV4-1 and TRBJ2-5; the match to TRBD2 covers 7 bases. The CDR3 length is 16 residues. CDR1 and CDR2 (germline): MGHRA, YSYEKL. With V trimmed by 4 bases and J by 10 bases, 18 bases remained unmatched. CDR3 sequence: CASSLRDSRSGVFQYF. As DNA, the CDR3 is TGCGCCAGCAGCCTACGGGACTCCCGCAGCGGGGTGTTCCAGTACTTC.

V is TRBV10-3 and J is TRBJ2-1, with D tentatively TRBD1 (5 bases). The V end lost 6 bases, the J end lost 7 bases, and 16 bases lay between the germline ends. Germline V gene lookup returns CDR1 ENHRY and CDR2 SYGVKD. The CDR3 extends over 14 amino acids. The CDR3: CAIRGAARSNEQFF. CDR3 DNA: TGTGCCATCAGAGGGGCCGCGAGGTCTAATGAGCAGTTCTTC.

The chain uses TRBV6-5 and TRBJ2-7; the D gene is possibly TRBD2 (5 bases). Germline V gene lookup returns CDR1 MNHEY and CDR2 SVGAGI. The CDR3 sequence is 14 residues long. Trimming cost V 0 bases and J 4 bases, with 10 bases left between them. The CDR3 loop is CASSYSFSEYEQYF. The CDR3 DNA reads as TGTGCCAGCAGTTACTCGTTTAGCGAGTACGAGCAGTACTTC.

This clone has only one observation. The chain joins TRBV10-1 to TRBJ2-7, with 7 positions matching TRBD2. Per germline, CDR1 WNHNN and CDR2 SYGVQD (reference sequence). The CDR3 extends over 12 amino acids. V dropped 8 bases and J dropped 6; count of bases not matched to a gene: 7. CDR3 bases: TGCGCCAGCGGGGGGGTTCTGGGCGAGCAGTACTTC. Amino acids: CASGGVLGEQYF.

The chain has TRBV6-1 and TRBJ1-2; D uncertain. CDR1 is MNHNS and CDR2 is SASEGT in the germline V gene. This CDR3 is 18 amino acids long. The V end lost 2 bases, the J end lost 2 bases, and 21 bases lay between the germline ends. The CDR3: CASSEKRTLWRFNYGYTF. The CDR3 DNA sequence: TGTGCCAGCAGTGAAAAAAGAACCCTATGGAGATTCAACTATGGCTACACCTTC.

The chain joins TRBV11-2 to TRBJ2-7; the match to TRBD1 covers 7 bases. Germline V gene lookup returns CDR1 SGHAT and CDR2 FQNNGV. V trimming: 3 bases; J trimming: 3 bases; junction bases outside the gene matches: 5. The CDR3 length is 14 residues. The CDR3 here is CASSLSTGVYEQYV. CDR3 in DNA: TGTGCCAGCAGCTTGAGCACAGGGGTCTACGAGCAGTACGTC.

The chain has TRBV6-5 and TRBJ2-6; unclear D gene. The CDR3 totals 15 residues. The V gene's germline CDR1 is MNHEY and CDR2 SVGAGI. Trimming removed 9 bases at V and 0 bases at J, with 12 bases between. CDR3 region: CASLASYSGANVLTF. The CDR3 DNA reads TGTGCCAGTCTCGCGTCGTACTCTGGGGCCAACGTCCTGACTTTC.